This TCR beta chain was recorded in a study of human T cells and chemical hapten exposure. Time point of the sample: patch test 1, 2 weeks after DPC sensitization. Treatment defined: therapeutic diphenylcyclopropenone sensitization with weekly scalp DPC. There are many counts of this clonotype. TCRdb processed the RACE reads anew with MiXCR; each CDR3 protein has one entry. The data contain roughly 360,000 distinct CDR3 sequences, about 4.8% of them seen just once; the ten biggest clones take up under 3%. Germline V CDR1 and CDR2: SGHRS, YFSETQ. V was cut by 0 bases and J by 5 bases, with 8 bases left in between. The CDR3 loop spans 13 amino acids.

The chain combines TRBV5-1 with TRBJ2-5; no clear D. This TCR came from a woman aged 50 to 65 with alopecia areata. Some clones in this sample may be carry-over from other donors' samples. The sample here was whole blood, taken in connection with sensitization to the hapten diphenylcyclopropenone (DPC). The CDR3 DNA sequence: TGCGCCAGCAGCTTGGGGTCCGAGGAGACCCAGTACTTC. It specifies CASSLGSEETQYF.